Sequencing of this T cell receptor beta chain was carried out in a study of response to subunit inactivated influenza vaccine. There are 15 residues in the CDR3. CDR1 and CDR2 from the germline V gene are DFQATT and SNEGSKA (reference sequence). Trimming took 4 bases from V and 4 from J, leaving 17 bases between them. TCRdb re-called the RT-PCR reads through MiXCR, storing one row per CDR3 protein. Here the sample spans hundreds of thousands of distinct CDR3 sequences, less than 15% being singletons. The chain joins TRBV20-1 to TRBJ2-1, with D hard to call. The receptor was isolated from a man aged 45-65 years who received an inactivated influenza vaccine. The specimen comprised PBMCs from blood, sampled less than 15 days before vaccination. The CDR3, as DNA: TGCAGTGCTAAGGAGTCGTCATGTAATTACAATGAGCAGTTCTTC. Encoded protein: CSAKESSCNYNEQFF.